The entry that follows covers one T cell receptor (beta chain) sequence. What it recognizes is unknown. Other DNA sequences in the same sample also yield this CDR3. Per germline, CDR1 SGHRS and CDR2 YFSETQ. The J segment lost 6 bases and the V segment lost 0 bases, leaving 0 bases of the junction unmatched. The CDR3 has 14 amino acids. The record originates from a study of T cell responses to AZD1222 COVID-19 vaccine. As for the study in general: Timing groups of about 4 and about 12 weeks for second doses were pooled. Findings of the study overall: Spike-specific TCR breadth and depth rose after two AZD1222 doses. Sampled repertoires all dated from after the peak T cell response. Nearly half of spike-specific TCRs reportedly target variant regions that are unmutated in the B.1.351 and B.1.1.7 variants.

Some clones are missing from TCRdb's copy, which holds only in-frame ones; the method was immunoSEQ multiplex PCR. The repertoire holds 95,000 to 110,000 clones, with over 70% as singletons. The source is an adult in good health. V is TRBV5-1 and J is TRBJ1-4, with 9 bases lining up with TRBD1. This specimen was peripheral blood, taken on day 0 of AZD1222 vaccination. The DNA of the CDR3 is TGCGCCAGCAGCTTGGGACAGGGGGATGAAAAACTGTTTTTT. It yields the protein CASSLGQGDEKLFF.